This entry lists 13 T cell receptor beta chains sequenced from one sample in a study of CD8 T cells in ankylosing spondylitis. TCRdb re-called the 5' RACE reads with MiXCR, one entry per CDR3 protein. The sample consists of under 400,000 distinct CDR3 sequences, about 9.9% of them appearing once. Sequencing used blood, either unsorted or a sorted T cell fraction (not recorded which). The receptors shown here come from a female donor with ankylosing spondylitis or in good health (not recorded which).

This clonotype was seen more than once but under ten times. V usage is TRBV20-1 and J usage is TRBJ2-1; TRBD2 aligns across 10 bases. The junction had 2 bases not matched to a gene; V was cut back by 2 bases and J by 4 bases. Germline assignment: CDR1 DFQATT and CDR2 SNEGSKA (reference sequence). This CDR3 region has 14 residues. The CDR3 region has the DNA TGCAGTGCTAGATCGACTAGCGGGTACAATGAGCAGTTCTTC. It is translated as CSARSTSGYNEQFF.

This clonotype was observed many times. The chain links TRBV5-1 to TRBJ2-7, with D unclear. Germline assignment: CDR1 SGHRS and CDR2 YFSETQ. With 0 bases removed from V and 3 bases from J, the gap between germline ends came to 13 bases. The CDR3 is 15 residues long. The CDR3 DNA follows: TGCGCCAGCAGCTTGGCTAAAGCGACGGACTACGAGCAGTACTTC. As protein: CASSLAKATDYEQYF.

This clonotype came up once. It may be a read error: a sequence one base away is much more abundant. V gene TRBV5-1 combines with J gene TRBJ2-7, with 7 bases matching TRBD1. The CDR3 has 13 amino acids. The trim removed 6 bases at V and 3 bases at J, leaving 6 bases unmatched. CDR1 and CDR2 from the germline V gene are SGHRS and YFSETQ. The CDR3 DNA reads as TGCGCCAGCACCCCGGACAGGCTCTACGAGCAGTACTTC. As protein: CASTPDRLYEQYF.

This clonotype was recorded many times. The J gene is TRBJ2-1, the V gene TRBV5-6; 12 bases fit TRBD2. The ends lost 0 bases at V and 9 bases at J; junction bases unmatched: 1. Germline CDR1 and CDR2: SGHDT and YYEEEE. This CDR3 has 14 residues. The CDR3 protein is CASSLGLAGAEQFF. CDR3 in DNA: TGTGCCAGCAGCTTGGGACTAGCGGGAGCTGAGCAGTTCTTC.

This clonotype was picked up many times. The CDR3 reads CSARGRVRYEQYF. CDR3 DNA sequence: TGCAGTGCTAGAGGCAGGGTACGATACGAGCAGTACTTC. The rearrangement links TRBV20-1 to TRBJ2-7; a possible D gene is TRBD1 (5 bases). Between the trimmed V and J ends, which lost 1 base and 4 bases, there was a span of 11 bases. The CDR3 is made up of 13 amino acids. The germline V gene encodes CDR1 DFQATT and CDR2 SNEGSKA (reference sequence).

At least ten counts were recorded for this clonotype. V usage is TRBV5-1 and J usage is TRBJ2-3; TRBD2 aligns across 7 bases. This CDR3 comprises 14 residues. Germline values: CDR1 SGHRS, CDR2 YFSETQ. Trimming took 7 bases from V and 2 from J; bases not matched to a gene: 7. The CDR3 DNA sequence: TGCGCCAGCGCTAAGCGGGGTCTCACAGATACGCAGTATTTT. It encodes CASAKRGLTDTQYF.

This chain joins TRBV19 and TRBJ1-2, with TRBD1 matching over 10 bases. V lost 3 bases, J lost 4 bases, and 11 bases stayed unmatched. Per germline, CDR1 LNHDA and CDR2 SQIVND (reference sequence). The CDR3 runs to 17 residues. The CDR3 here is CASSILPGQGTVYGYTF. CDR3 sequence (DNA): TGTGCCAGTAGTATTCTACCGGGACAGGGGACAGTCTATGGCTACACCTTC.

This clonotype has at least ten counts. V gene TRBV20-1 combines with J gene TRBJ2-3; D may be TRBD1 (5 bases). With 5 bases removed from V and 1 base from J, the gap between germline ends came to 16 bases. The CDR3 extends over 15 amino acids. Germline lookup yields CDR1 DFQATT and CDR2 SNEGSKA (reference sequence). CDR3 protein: CSASTKGLGTDTQYF. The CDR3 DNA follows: TGCAGTGCTTCAACGAAGGGGCTGGGCACAGATACGCAGTATTTT.

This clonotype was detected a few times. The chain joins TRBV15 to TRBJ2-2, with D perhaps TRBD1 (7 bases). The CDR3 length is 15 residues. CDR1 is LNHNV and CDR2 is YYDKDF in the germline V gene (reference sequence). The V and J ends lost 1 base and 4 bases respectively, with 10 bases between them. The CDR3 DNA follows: TGTGCCACCAGCAGAGCCAGGGGGGTCACCGGGGAGCTGTTTTTT. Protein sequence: CATSRARGVTGELFF.

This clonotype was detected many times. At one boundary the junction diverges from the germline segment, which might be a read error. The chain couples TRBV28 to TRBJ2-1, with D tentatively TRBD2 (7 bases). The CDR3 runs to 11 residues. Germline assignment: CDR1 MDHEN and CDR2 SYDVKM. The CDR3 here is CASSLGGGQIF. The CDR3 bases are TGTGCCAGCAGTTTAGGCGGGGGCCAAATCTTC.

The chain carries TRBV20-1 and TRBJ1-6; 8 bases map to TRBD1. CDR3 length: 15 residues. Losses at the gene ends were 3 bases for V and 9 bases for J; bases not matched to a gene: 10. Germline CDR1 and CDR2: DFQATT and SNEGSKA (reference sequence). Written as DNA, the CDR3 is TGCAGTGCTAGTGGGCAGGGGGCAGAGGGTTCACCCCTCCACTTT. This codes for CSASGQGAEGSPLHF.

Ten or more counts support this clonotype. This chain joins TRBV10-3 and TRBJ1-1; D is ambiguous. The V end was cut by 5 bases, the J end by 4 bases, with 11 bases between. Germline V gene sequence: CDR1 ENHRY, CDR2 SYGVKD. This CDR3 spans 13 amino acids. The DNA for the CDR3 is TGTGCCATCAGTTTGCGGGGTGGCACTGAAGCTTTCTTT. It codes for CAISLRGGTEAFF.

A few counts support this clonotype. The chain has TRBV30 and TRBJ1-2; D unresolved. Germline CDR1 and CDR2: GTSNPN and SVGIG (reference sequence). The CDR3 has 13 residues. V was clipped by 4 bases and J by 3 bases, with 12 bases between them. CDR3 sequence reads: CAWTQEEDYGYTF. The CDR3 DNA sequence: TGTGCCTGGACCCAGGAGGAGGACTATGGCTACACCTTC.